The 20 T cell receptor beta chains below all came from one sample that was sequenced in a study of cytomegalovirus exposure and HLA in healthy donors. Primers included in the PCR were 60 Vbeta and 13 Jbeta primers. Method: immunoSEQ multiplex PCR; TCRdb's copy keeps in-frame clones and lacks some. The table has around 120,000 clones, 75% to 85% seen once. Material for sequencing was PBMCs. The receptors were sampled from a male donor in good health and CMV-seronegative.

To note about this clone: This is likely a read error, given that the CDR3 carries no conserved phenylalanine or tryptophan at its end. The DNA is left out, because the CDR3 cannot be placed on it with certainty; the CDR3 is given as TCRdb lists it. V usage is TRBV7-2 and J usage is TRBJ1-2. The CDR3 length is 14 residues, termini included. Per germline, CDR1 SGHTA and CDR2 FQGNSA. The CDR3 loop is CTSSLVGWAGSPSG.

The chain uses TRBV19 and TRBJ1-3; possible D gene TRBD1, 5 bases. This CDR3 spans 15 amino acids. Trimming stripped 9 bases from V and 1 base from J, with 16 bases between. Germline V gives CDR1 LNHDA, CDR2 SQIVND (reference sequence). This CDR3 reads CARVQGGSSGNTIYF. CDR3 bases: TGTGCCAGGGTCCAGGGAGGGAGTTCTGGAAACACCATATATTTT.

This clone has just a few counts. This sequence joins TRBV7-7 and TRBJ2-1, with D tentatively TRBD1 (6 bases). With 3 bases removed from V and 5 bases from J, the gap between germline ends came to 11 bases. Germline V gene data show CDR1 as SSHAT and CDR2 as FNYEAQ (reference sequence). The CDR3 is made up of 14 amino acids. The CDR3 here is CASSFNKGDNEQFF. As DNA, the CDR3 is TGTGCCAGCAGCTTTAATAAGGGGGACAATGAGCAGTTCTTC.

CDR3 sequence reads: CASARQTKADTQYF. In DNA, the CDR3 is TGTGCCTCCGCCCGCCAGACTAAAGCAGATACGCAGTATTTT. This rearrangement joins TRBV2 to TRBJ2-3; D might be TRBD2 (5 bases). Deletions cut 11 bases from V and 4 bases from J, with 19 bases between. Germline CDR1 reads SNHLY; CDR2 reads FYNNEI. The CDR3 length is 14 residues.

CDR3 bases: TGTGCCAGCAGCTCGGGACTAGCGGGGATGAACACCGGGGAGCTGTTTTTT. It codes for CASSSGLAGMNTGELFF. The genes are TRBV7-8 and TRBJ2-2, with TRBD2 matching 13 bases. V dropped 4 bases and J dropped 1; count of bases not matched to a gene: 3. The CDR3 has 17 amino acids. Germline V gene lookup returns CDR1 SGHVS and CDR2 FQNEAQ.

Regarding this clone: Other nucleotide sequences in the sample specify the same CDR3. This sequence joins TRBV21-1 and TRBJ1-3. TRBV21-1 is annotated as a pseudogene. The CDR3 totals 18 residues. DNA for the CDR3: TGTGCCAGCAGCAAAGCGCTGGGAGCGAGGCCCTCTGGAAACACCATATATTTT. It specifies CASSKALGARPSGNTIYF.

This clone has only a few counts. V gene TRBV6-1 combines with J gene TRBJ2-7; no clear D gene. Germline CDR1 reads MNHNS; CDR2 reads SASEGT. Trimming shortened V by 8 bases and J by 0 bases, and 14 bases separated the two germline ends. The CDR3 loop spans 14 amino acids. The CDR3 sequence: CASGLNIASYEQYF. CDR3 nucleotide sequence: TGTGCCAGCGGTCTCAACATCGCCTCCTACGAGCAGTACTTC.

Note on this clone: Other DNA sequences in the same sample also yield this CDR3. V usage is TRBV5-4 and J usage is TRBJ1-1, with 7 nucleotides matching TRBD1. The CDR3 consists of 16 residues. V shed 7 bases, J shed 8 bases, and the junction held 20 bases outside the gene matches. CDR1 SGHNT and CDR2 YYREEE come from the germline V gene (reference sequence). As DNA, the CDR3 is TGTGCCAGCCCCCCTCCGGGACAGCTTTTGATTCCCGAAGCTTTCTTT. It yields the protein CASPPPGQLLIPEAFF.

A few counts support this clone. V is TRBV7-2 and J is TRBJ1-4; 8 bases map to TRBD1. CDR3 length: 15 amino acids. The J segment lost 3 bases and the V segment lost 5 bases, leaving 5 bases of the junction unmatched. Germline CDR1 and CDR2: SGHTA and FQGNSA. The CDR3 here is CASSDRGSANEKLFF. In DNA, the CDR3 is TGTGCCAGCAGCGACAGGGGATCGGCTAATGAAAAACTGTTTTTT.

This sequence joins TRBV2 and TRBJ2-2; unclear D gene. This CDR3 is 13 amino acids long. CDR1 is SNHLY, CDR2 FYNNEI, per germline. V dropped 7 bases and J dropped 3 bases, with 9 bases sitting between them. CDR3 bases: TGTGCCAGCAACCAGTTCGACACCGGGGAGCTGTTTTTT. Its translation is CASNQFDTGELFF.

This rearrangement joins TRBV28 to TRBJ2-7, with D perhaps TRBD2 (7 bases). The V and J ends lost 4 bases and 3 bases respectively, with 13 bases between them. The CDR3 has 14 residues. Germline values: CDR1 MDHEN, CDR2 SYDVKM. The DNA for the CDR3 is TGTGCCAGCAGTTCCGGGGGGCCCCACTACGAGCAGTACTTC. Its protein is CASSSGGPHYEQYF.

The genes are TRBV30 and TRBJ1-5; D possibly corresponds to TRBD1 (5 bases). The CDR3 consists of 14 residues. CDR1 and CDR2 from the germline V gene are GTSNPN and SVGIG (reference sequence). Trimming left V 1 base short and J 0 bases short, with 7 bases between. The DNA for the CDR3 is TGTGCCTGGAGTGCAGGGAATAGCAATCAGCCCCAGCATTTT. This codes for CAWSAGNSNQPQHF.

The chain employs TRBV2 and TRBJ2-3; D is ambiguous. This CDR3 has 12 residues. With 5 bases removed from V and 2 bases from J, the gap between germline ends came to 5 bases. Germline CDR1 and CDR2: SNHLY and FYNNEI. The CDR3 DNA follows: TGTGCCAGCAGTTTTAACACAGATACGCAGTATTTT. Its protein is CASSFNTDTQYF.

This clone appeared once. This chain joins TRBV5-1 and TRBJ2-2, with 8 bases that match TRBD1. Germline V gives CDR1 SGHRS, CDR2 YFSETQ. V gave up 4 bases and J gave up 6 bases; unmatched junction bases: 5. The CDR3 loop spans 14 amino acids. The CDR3 region is CASSPRGPPGELFF. The CDR3, as DNA: TGCGCCAGCAGCCCCAGGGGGCCCCCCGGGGAGCTGTTTTTT.

This chain joins TRBV6-6 and TRBJ2-5; 7 bases are shared with TRBD1. TRBJ2-7 matches the DNA end more closely, so the J call is doubtful. The CDR3 totals 15 residues. Germline CDR1 reads MNHNY; CDR2 reads SVGAGI (reference sequence). CDR3: CASSDIHRGRDEQYF. Written as DNA, the CDR3 is TGTGCCAGCAGTGACATACACAGGGGAAGAGACGAGCAGTACTTC.

The chain combines TRBV28 with TRBJ2-7; 10 positions agree with TRBD2. The ends lost 8 bases at V and 4 bases at J; junction bases unmatched: 14. The CDR3 contains 16 residues. Germline V CDR1 and CDR2: MDHEN, SYDVKM. The CDR3 here is CASAERTSGGGYEQYF. CDR3 coding DNA: TGTGCCAGCGCGGAACGGACTAGCGGAGGAGGGTACGAGCAGTACTTC. The whole variable domain, filled in from reference TRBV28 and TRBJ2-7, reads DVKVTQSSRYLVKRTGEKVFLECVQDMDHENMFWYRQDPGLGLRLIYFSYDVKMKEKGDIPEGYSVSREKKERFSLILESASTNQTSMYLCASAERTSGGGYEQYFGPGTRLTVT.

The chain joins TRBV15 to TRBJ1-3, with a possible D match to TRBD1 (6 bases). Germline assignment: CDR1 LNHNV and CDR2 YYDKDF (reference sequence). The CDR3 length is 18 residues. Trimming removed 3 bases from V and 8 bases from J, with 26 bases in between. This CDR3 is CATSRATTGSRDRYTIYF. CDR3 DNA sequence: TGTGCCACCAGCAGGGCTACCACAGGGAGCCGTGATCGTTACACCATATATTTT.

This clone was recorded a few times. The V gene is TRBV2, the J gene TRBJ1-2, with a possible D match to TRBD1 (5 bases). Germline loops: CDR1 SNHLY, CDR2 FYNNEI. The CDR3 sequence is 12 residues long. V was clipped by 10 bases and J by 9 bases, with 18 bases between them. The chain's CDR3 is CATGGGEESYTF. In DNA form, the CDR3 reads TGTGCCACGGGGGGAGGGGAGGAGAGCTACACCTTC.

In its sample, this clone was seen once. The chain links TRBV7-8 to TRBJ2-1, with a tentative D call TRBD2 (6 bases). Trimming took off 5 bases at V and 0 bases at J, with 17 bases between the two ends. Germline values: CDR1 SGHVS, CDR2 FQNEAQ. This CDR3 contains 17 residues. CDR3 nucleotides: TGTGCCAGCAGCCGAGGGACTGAGAGGAGCTCCTACAATGAGCAGTTCTTC. It encodes CASSRGTERSSYNEQFF.

V is TRBV19 and J is TRBJ2-7; 8 bases align to TRBD1. V trimming: 9 bases; J trimming: 5 bases; junction bases outside the gene matches: 18. Germline CDR1 LNHDA, CDR2 SQIVND (reference sequence). The CDR3 contains 16 residues. CDR3 nucleotides: TGTGCCAGGAGCCCAGGGGGCGCTTCTTTTTCGGACGAGCAGTACTTC. Translated, it gives CARSPGGASFSDEQYF.